The 16 T cell receptor beta chains below were found in one sample sequenced in a study of CD8+ T cells in alopecia areata. In each case, RNA was isolated and then reverse transcribed into cDNA as the sequencing template. The data were produced by immunoSEQ multiplex PCR, yet TCRdb's version contains in-frame clones alone and is incomplete. The sample has some 200,000 clones; just under 60% are singletons. The input for sequencing was CD4+ T cells sorted from blood, taken at week 0. These receptors were taken from a human donor with alopecia areata.

This chain uses TRBV5-1 with TRBJ1-6; D ambiguous. In germline, CDR1 is SGHRS, CDR2 YFSETQ. V lost 1 base, J lost 9 bases, and 14 bases lay in between. The CDR3 is 15 amino acids. CDR3 loop: CASSLSSALGSPLHF. In nucleotides, the CDR3 is TGCGCCAGCAGCTTGTCCTCGGCCCTGGGTTCACCCCTCCACTTT.

The chain has TRBV30 and TRBJ2-3, with D perhaps being TRBD1 or TRBD2 (6 bases each). Trimming removed 3 bases at V and 8 bases at J, with 24 bases between. CDR3 length: 16 residues. Germline V CDR1 and CDR2: GTSNPN, SVGIG (reference sequence). CDR3 sequence: CAWSSMTVTGAGTQYF. In DNA form, the CDR3 reads TGTGCCTGGAGCTCTATGACCGTCACGGGGGCTGGTACGCAGTATTTT.

The V and J genes are TRBV15 and TRBJ2-1; D remains ambiguous. This CDR3 contains 16 residues. The ends were cut back, 0 bases at V and 0 bases at J, with 9 bases in the middle. Germline loops: CDR1 LNHNV, CDR2 YYDKDF (reference sequence). As DNA, the CDR3 is TGTGCCACCAGCAGAGAACGCAGAAGCTCCTACAATGAGCAGTTCTTC. Residues: CATSRERRSSYNEQFF.

This clone was seen a few times. This chain uses TRBV7-9 with TRBJ1-2; 11 bases line up with TRBD1. CDR1 is SEHNR and CDR2 is FQNEAQ in the germline V gene (reference sequence). V lost 0 bases and J lost 6; bases outside the gene matches: 3. The CDR3 has 15 residues. The CDR3 DNA follows: TGTGCCAGCAGCTTAGCCACGGGACAGGGGGATGGCTACACCTTC. This gives the protein CASSLATGQGDGYTF.

The chain links TRBV19 to TRBJ2-2; no firm D call. V shed 5 bases and J shed 3 bases, with 13 bases lying between them. The CDR3 spans 15 residues. The germline V gene encodes CDR1 LNHDA and CDR2 SQIVND (reference sequence). This CDR3 reads CASSGPAGHTGELFF. Written as DNA, the CDR3 is TGTGCCAGTAGTGGTCCGGCAGGACACACCGGGGAGCTGTTTTTT.

This clone was counted between two and nine times. This chain uses TRBV30 with TRBJ2-3; D might be TRBD2 (6 bases). CDR3 length: 15 residues. The germline CDR1 and CDR2 sequences are GTSNPN and SVGIG (reference sequence). Trimming took 2 bases from V and 1 from J, leaving 13 bases between them. CDR3 nucleotide sequence: TGTGCCTGGAGTCCCTTAAGGAGGGGCACAGATACGCAGTATTTT. Translation: CAWSPLRRGTDTQYF.

The chain combines TRBV7-6 with TRBJ1-5, with a weak D call TRBD1 (5 bases). Germline CDR1 SGHVS, CDR2 FNYEAQ. The CDR3 length is 14 residues. Trimming took 4 bases from V and 7 from J, leaving 14 bases between them. The CDR3 DNA reads TGTGCCAGCAGCTCCGATGGGGACGGGCAGCCCCAGCATTTT. Protein product: CASSSDGDGQPQHF.

This clone showed up just a few times. This chain links TRBV2 with TRBJ2-2, with 9 nucleotides matching TRBD2. The ends lost 3 bases at V and 11 bases at J; junction bases unmatched: 16. Germline V gene lookup returns CDR1 SNHLY and CDR2 FYNNEI. The CDR3 runs to 17 residues. The CDR3 loop is CASSEAHPGLAGTELFF. The CDR3 DNA is TGTGCCAGCAGTGAGGCACATCCGGGACTAGCAGGAACTGAGCTGTTTTTT.

V gene TRBV5-1 combines with J gene TRBJ1-4; the D gene is possibly TRBD1 (5 bases). CDR3 length: 14 amino acids. Trimming pared 4 bases from V and 0 bases from J, leaving 7 bases between. Germline V gives CDR1 SGHRS, CDR2 YFSETQ. CDR3 nucleotide sequence: TGCGCCAGCAGCGTCAGGGCAACTAATGAAAAACTGTTTTTT. Translated, it gives CASSVRATNEKLFF. The whole variable domain, remainder taken from reference TRBV5-1 and TRBJ1-4, is KAGVTQTPRYLIKTRGQQVTLSCSPISGHRSVSWYQQTPGQGLQFLFEYFSETQRNKGNFPGRFSGRQFSNSRSEMNVSTLELGDSALYLCASSVRATNEKLFFGSGTQLSVL.

The gene calls are TRBV6-6 and TRBJ2-1; D ambiguous. V was shortened by 5 bases and J by 3 bases, with 5 bases between the two germline ends. The CDR3 sequence is 12 residues long. CDR1 is MNHNY and CDR2 is SVGAGI in the germline V gene (reference sequence). In DNA form, the CDR3 reads TGTGCCAGCAGTCCTTACTACAATGAGCAGTTCTTC. This encodes CASSPYYNEQFF.

The rearrangement uses TRBV15 and TRBJ2-7; no reliable D call. In germline, CDR1 is LNHNV, CDR2 YYDKDF (reference sequence). The CDR3 length is 15 residues. V lost 1 base, J lost 4 bases, and 14 bases lay in between. The CDR3 loop reads CATSRAPPHDYEQYF. The CDR3 coding sequence is TGTGCCACCAGCAGAGCCCCACCCCACGATTACGAGCAGTACTTC.

The rearrangement links TRBV27 to TRBJ1-2; 8 bases line up with TRBD1. Germline CDR1 and CDR2: MNHEY and SMNVEV (reference sequence). The V segment lost 7 bases and the J segment 8 bases; nucleotides outside the gene matches: 12. CDR3 length: 14 amino acids. The CDR3 DNA reads TGTGCCAGCAAACTCGACAGGGGAGTGTTCGGCTACACCTTC. Translation gives CASKLDRGVFGYTF.

This chain connects TRBV6-5 to TRBJ1-4; D may be TRBD1 (5 bases). The germline V gene encodes CDR1 MNHEY and CDR2 SVGAGI. CDR3 length: 11 residues. The V gene lost 11 bases and the J gene lost 5 bases, with 9 bases spanning the gap. The chain's CDR3 is CALGRNEKLFF. DNA of the CDR3: TGTGCCCTGGGACGAAATGAAAAACTGTTTTTT.

J is TRBJ2-6 and V is TRBV5-1, with D perhaps matching TRBD1 or TRBD2 (5 bases each). The CDR3 has 16 residues. Germline V CDR1 and CDR2: SGHRS, YFSETQ. V lost 5 bases to trimming and J lost 1 base, with 13 bases between them. This CDR3 reads CASRESWGSGANVLTF. The CDR3 DNA follows: TGCGCCAGCAGAGAGTCATGGGGGTCTGGGGCCAACGTCCTGACTTTC.

This clone has only a few counts. The genes are TRBV4-2 and TRBJ1-1; D is possibly TRBD1 (5 bases). The CDR3 covers 14 residues. V lost 5 bases and J 12 bases, leaving 22 bases between the germline ends. Germline V gene lookup returns CDR1 LGHNA and CDR2 YNFKEQ. The CDR3 region is CASSKLGVGGYTFF. CDR3 sequence (DNA): TGTGCCAGCAGCAAACTTGGGGTCGGGGGTTATACTTTCTTT.

The chain joins TRBV29-1 to TRBJ1-1; a weak D match, TRBD1 (6 bases). The CDR3 consists of 14 residues. CDR1 and CDR2 from the germline V gene are SQVTM and ANQGSEA. CDR3 residues: CSVGTPGMNTEAFF. CDR3 coding DNA: TGCAGTGTGGGGACACCTGGGATGAACACTGAAGCTTTCTTT.